What follows are 30 T cell receptor beta chains derived from one specimen sequenced in a study of regulatory T cells in long-lasting Graves disease. Noted time point: newly diagnosed GD, antithyroid drugs for less than 3 months. Making the TCR library involved RNA that had been extracted from PBMCs. Sequencing libraries for TCR beta were prepared with iRepertoire HTBI primers and Arm-PCR of CDR3 regions. TCRdb re-called the multiplex PCR reads through MiXCR, storing one row per CDR3 protein. Of hundreds of thousands of distinct CDR3 sequences in the sample, 16% were seen once. These same records also appear under a second study, on T cells in Graves' hyperthyroidism and ophthalmopathy.

Here the sequenced sample was peripheral blood mononuclear cells (PBMCs), taken at new diagnosis, from a patient treated with antithyroid drugs. The source is a woman in her thirties with Graves disease.

About this clonotype: This sequence may be a read error, since a much larger clone differs from it by one base. The rearrangement joins TRBV6-2 or TRBV6-3 to TRBJ2-3; 14 bases agree with TRBD2. Trimming took 4 bases from V and 1 from J; bases not matched to a gene: 7. There are 18 residues in the CDR3. Germline V CDR1 and CDR2: MNHEY, SVGEGT. DNA for the CDR3: TGTGCCAGCAGTTTGACTAGCGGGAGGGCTTTCGGCACAGATACGCAGTATTTT. Amino acids: CASSLTSGRAFGTDTQYF.

In this sample, this clonotype turned up many times. The CDR3 DNA reads as TGCGCCAGCAGCTTGAGGACTAGCGGGGTCTACGAGCAGTACTTC. Translated, it gives CASSLRTSGVYEQYF. The chain links TRBV5-1 to TRBJ2-7, with 12 bases lining up with TRBD2. Looked up from germline, CDR1 is SGHRS and CDR2 is YFSETQ. With V trimmed by 1 base and J by 3 bases, 2 bases remained unmatched. This CDR3 is built from 15 residues.

The chain's CDR3 is CASSEPSGTSSYNEQFF. The CDR3 DNA follows: TGTGCCAGCAGTGAGCCTAGCGGGACCAGCTCCTACAATGAGCAGTTCTTC. The chain employs TRBV25-1 and TRBJ2-1; 9 nucleotides match TRBD2. Germline assignment: CDR1 MGHDK and CDR2 SYGVNS. V dropped 3 bases and J dropped 0; count of bases not matched to a gene: 6. This CDR3 is built from 17 residues. Drawing the rest from reference TRBV25-1 and TRBJ2-1, the complete variable domain is EADIYQTPRYLVIGTGKKITLECSQTMGHDKMYWYQQDPGMELHLIHYSYGVNSTEKGDLSSESTVSRIRTEHFPLTLESARPSHTSQYLCASSEPSGTSSYNEQFFGPGTRLTVL.

The V and J genes are TRBV9 and TRBJ1-5; tentatively, D is TRBD1 (6 bases). Trimming took 3 bases from V and 3 from J, leaving 10 bases between them. The CDR3 has 14 residues. The germline V gene has CDR1 SGDLS and CDR2 YYNGEE. The CDR3: CASSGGTPNQPQHF. The CDR3 DNA reads TGTGCCAGCAGCGGAGGGACACCCAATCAGCCCCAGCATTTT.

In this sample, this clonotype turned up many times. Written as DNA, the CDR3 is TGTGCCAGCAGCACCCATAATTCACCCCTCCACTTT. Translated: CASSTHNSPLHF. The chain combines TRBV12-3 or TRBV12-4 with TRBJ1-6; the D is unclear. Trimming left V 6 bases short and J 5 bases short, with 5 bases between. The CDR3 is 12 residues long.

The V gene is TRBV30, the J gene TRBJ1-2; weak D call: TRBD1 (6 bases). CDR3 length: 13 residues. Germline assignment: CDR1 GTSNPN and CDR2 SVGIG (reference sequence). V was cut by 3 bases and J by 2 bases, with 10 bases left in between. For the CDR3, the DNA is TGTGCCTGGAGCGGAGACAGGAACTATGGCTACACCTTC. It encodes CAWSGDRNYGYTF.

This clonotype was picked up a small number of times. V and J are TRBV5-8 and TRBJ1-2, with D possibly being TRBD1 (6 bases). The CDR3 loop spans 13 amino acids. From germline, CDR1 is SGHTS and CDR2 YDEGEE. V lost 4 bases and J 4 bases, leaving 11 bases between the germline ends. CDR3 in amino acids: CASSRGGPYGYTF. The CDR3 region has the DNA TGTGCCAGCAGCCGAGGGGGACCCTATGGCTACACCTTC.

This clonotype was counted many times. V and J are TRBV12-3 or TRBV12-4 and TRBJ1-4; the D gene is possibly TRBD1 (5 bases). The CDR3 has 13 amino acids. Trimming left V 8 bases short and J 5 bases short, with 12 bases between. The CDR3, as DNA: TGTGCCAGCCAAAGGGACTTAAATGAAAAACTGTTTTTT. It specifies CASQRDLNEKLFF.

This clonotype has a count of ten or more. This chain links TRBV28 with TRBJ2-5, with D possibly being TRBD1 (5 bases). Trimming pared 4 bases from V and 5 bases from J, leaving 20 bases between. This CDR3 has 16 residues. CDR1 is MDHEN and CDR2 is SYDVKM in the germline V gene. CDR3 region: CASSSAVRGGWETQYF. The CDR3 region has the DNA TGTGCCAGCAGTTCTGCCGTTAGGGGTGGTTGGGAGACCCAGTACTTC. Variable domain in full (rest from reference TRBV28 and TRBJ2-5): DVKVTQSSRYLVKRTGEKVFLECVQDMDHENMFWYRQDPGLGLRLIYFSYDVKMKEKGDIPEGYSVSREKKERFSLILESASTNQTSMYLCASSSAVRGGWETQYFGPGTRLLVL.

The rearrangement uses TRBV30 and TRBJ2-3, with D possibly being TRBD1 (6 bases). With the DNA end fitting TRBJ2-5 better, the J assignment may be wrong. CDR3 length: 15 residues. Germline V gene data show CDR1 as GTSNPN and CDR2 as SVGIG (reference sequence). The CDR3 is CAWSVPGVGVETQYF. For the CDR3, the DNA is TGTGCCTGGAGTGTCCCAGGGGTCGGGGTGGAGACCCAGTACTTC.

This clonotype was seen a handful of times. The chain is built from TRBV19 and TRBJ2-2; TRBD1 is a possible D gene (6 bases). The CDR3 spans 13 residues. Germline CDR1 and CDR2: LNHDA and SQIVND (reference sequence). Trimming took 10 bases from V and 2 from J, leaving 11 bases between them. Written as DNA, the CDR3 is TGTGCCACCACGGACAGAAACACCGGGGAGCTGTTTTTT. Translated, it gives CATTDRNTGELFF.

This clonotype came up many times. This sequence joins TRBV7-9 and TRBJ1-5, with D possibly matching TRBD1 (6 bases). The CDR3 is 14 amino acids. With 4 bases removed from V and 5 bases from J, the gap between germline ends came to 12 bases. Germline CDR1 is SEHNR and CDR2 is FQNEAQ (reference sequence). CDR3 sequence: CASSSGTQDQPQHF. The CDR3 nucleotides read TGTGCCAGCAGCTCGGGGACACAGGATCAGCCCCAGCATTTT. The entire variable domain, with the rest obtained from reference TRBV7-9 and TRBJ1-5, is as follows: DTGVSQNPRHKITKRGQNVTFRCDPISEHNRLYWYRQTLGQGPEFLTYFQNEAQLEKSRLLSDRFSAERPKGSFSTLEIQRTEQGDSAMYLCASSSGTQDQPQHFGDGTRLSIL.

This clonotype is a singleton in its sample. Just one base apart from a much larger clone, this may be a read error. The J gene is TRBJ1-3, the V gene TRBV7-9; D remains ambiguous. The CDR3 length is 12 residues. CDR1 and CDR2 from the germline V gene are SEHNR and FQNEAQ (reference sequence). CDR3 residues: CASSLPGNTMYF. The CDR3 DNA follows: TGTGCCAGCAGCTTACCTGGAAACACCATGTATTTT.

This clonotype was detected many times. This CDR3 is CASSHPTGVGAFF. CDR3 coding DNA: TGTGCCAGCAGTCACCCGACAGGGGTGGGAGCTTTCTTT. The V call is TRBV12-3 or TRBV12-4, the J call TRBJ1-1, with 8 bases lining up with TRBD1. V shed 5 bases and J 10 bases; nucleotides not matched to a gene: 9. This CDR3 has 13 residues.

This clonotype was counted at least ten times. An end of the junction does not agree with germline; a read error may underlie this. This chain links TRBV28 with TRBJ2-7, with 13 bases lining up with TRBD2. The CDR3 runs to 23 residues. From germline, CDR1 is MDHEN and CDR2 SYDVKM. The CDR3 sequence: CASSSRGGGVTETSGRPPYGQYF. CDR3 coding DNA: TGTGCCAGCAGCTCCAGGGGAGGGGGAGTAACGGAGACTAGCGGGAGGCCTCCATACGGGCAGTACTTC.

There are a few counts of this clonotype. The chain links TRBV24-1 to TRBJ2-1; 7 bases match TRBD2. Germline CDR1 KGHDR, CDR2 SFDVKD. The CDR3 is made up of 16 amino acids. Trimming at V came to 5 bases and at J to 3 bases, leaving 9 bases not matched to a gene. The chain's CDR3 is CATSGDSGSNYNEQFF. DNA for the CDR3: TGTGCCACCAGTGGTGATAGCGGGTCCAACTACAATGAGCAGTTCTTC.

The chain employs TRBV2 and TRBJ1-5; weak D call: TRBD1 (5 bases). Germline V gene data show CDR1 as SNHLY and CDR2 as FYNNEI. The CDR3 length is 14 residues. Trimming cost V 6 bases and J 3 bases, with 12 bases left between them. The CDR3 here is CASRVGGDNQPQHF. In DNA, the CDR3 is TGTGCCAGCAGGGTGGGGGGGGACAATCAGCCCCAGCATTTT.

This clonotype was recorded a few times. This sequence joins TRBV20-1 and TRBJ1-5; 7 nucleotides align to TRBD1. V trimming: 6 bases; J trimming: 7 bases; junction bases outside the gene matches: 6. The CDR3 contains 12 residues. The germline V gene has CDR1 DFQATT and CDR2 SNEGSKA (reference sequence). The CDR3 here is CSAVQGNQPQHF. As DNA, the CDR3 is TGCAGTGCGGTACAGGGGAACCAGCCCCAGCATTTT.

This clonotype was seen only a few times. The V and J genes are TRBV28 and TRBJ2-3, with 7 bases fitting TRBD2. V lost 3 bases to trimming and J lost 4 bases; unmatched junction nucleotides: 7. The CDR3 spans 15 residues. From germline, CDR1 is MDHEN and CDR2 SYDVKM. DNA of the CDR3: TGTGCCAGCAGTTTGGCGGGAGAAGGGTCAGATACGCAGTATTTT. This encodes CASSLAGEGSDTQYF.

This clonotype came up a few times. The chain carries TRBV7-3 and TRBJ1-1; the match to TRBD1 covers 10 bases. The V segment lost 5 bases and the J segment 10 bases; nucleotides outside the gene matches: 4. CDR3 length: 12 residues. Germline lookup yields CDR1 SGHTA and CDR2 FQGTGA. CDR3 region: CASSLGTGVAFF. The DNA of the CDR3 is TGTGCCAGCAGCCTTGGGACAGGGGTAGCTTTCTTT.

This clonotype showed up many times. This rearrangement joins TRBV20-1 to TRBJ1-5, with D perhaps matching TRBD1 (6 bases). The germline gives CDR1 DFQATT, CDR2 SNEGSKA (reference sequence). V lost 4 bases and J 7 bases, leaving 17 bases between the germline ends. This CDR3 is built from 14 residues. CDR3 in amino acids: CSAKPDRFGQPQHF. The CDR3 DNA reads as TGCAGTGCTAAGCCCGACAGGTTTGGGCAGCCCCAGCATTTT.

The table lists this clonotype with a few counts. The rearrangement links TRBV19 to TRBJ1-2; possibly TRBD1 for D (6 bases). Trimming removed 4 bases at V and 6 bases at J, with 6 bases between. The CDR3 sequence is 11 residues long. Per germline, CDR1 LNHDA and CDR2 SQIVND (reference sequence). This CDR3 reads CASSTGDGYTF. CDR3 nucleotide sequence: TGTGCCAGTAGTACAGGGGATGGCTACACCTTC. Looking up the rest from reference TRBV19 and TRBJ1-2 gives the full variable domain: DGGITQSPKYLFRKEGQNVTLSCEQNLNHDAMYWYRQDPGQGLRLIYYSQIVNDFQKGDIAEGYSVSREKKESFPLTVTSAQKNPTAFYLCASSTGDGYTFGSGTRLTVV.

This clonotype showed up many times. The rearrangement joins TRBV29-1 to TRBJ1-2; D is ambiguous. Germline CDR1 reads SQVTM; CDR2 reads ANQGSEA. The germline V and J ends were trimmed by 4 bases and 8 bases, with 11 bases remaining between them. The length of the CDR3 is 11 residues. This CDR3 is CSVGADRGYTF. The CDR3 DNA sequence: TGCAGCGTTGGGGCGGACCGGGGCTACACCTTC.

This clonotype was counted between two and nine times. One end of the junction fails to match germline, which may point to a read error. The chain uses TRBV28 and TRBJ2-7; D tentatively fits TRBD1 or TRBD2 (5 bases each). The V gene's germline CDR1 is MDHEN and CDR2 SYDVKM. CDR3 length equals 14 residues. This CDR3 is CAGSFTGLFYEQYF. Written as DNA, the CDR3 is TGTGCCGGCAGTTTTACGGGGCTCTTTTACGAGCAGTACTTC.

This chain joins TRBV19 and TRBJ2-1; 10 nucleotides align to TRBD2. The ends lost 9 bases at V and 5 bases at J; junction bases unmatched: 7. CDR3 size: 14 residues. Germline assignment: CDR1 LNHDA and CDR2 SQIVND (reference sequence). CDR3 sequence: CASKLAGTNNEQFF. Written as DNA, the CDR3 is TGTGCCAGCAAACTAGCGGGAACCAACAATGAGCAGTTCTTC.

The V call is TRBV7-9, the J call TRBJ2-1, with D tentatively TRBD1 (6 bases). The germline V and J ends were trimmed by 4 bases and 6 bases, with 10 bases remaining between them. Germline CDR1 reads SEHNR; CDR2 reads FQNEAQ (reference sequence). This CDR3 has 13 amino acids. The CDR3 protein is CASSWTASNEQFF. CDR3 DNA: TGTGCCAGCAGCTGGACAGCTTCCAATGAGCAGTTCTTC. The variable domain in full, with the rest retrieved from reference TRBV7-9 and TRBJ2-1, is DTGVSQNPRHKITKRGQNVTFRCDPISEHNRLYWYRQTLGQGPEFLTYFQNEAQLEKSRLLSDRFSAERPKGSFSTLEIQRTEQGDSAMYLCASSWTASNEQFFGPGTRLTVL.

This clonotype was counted many times. This chain links TRBV10-3 with TRBJ1-4, with D maybe TRBD1 (6 bases). The V gene's germline CDR1 is ENHRY and CDR2 SYGVKD. Trimming cost V 5 bases and J 5 bases, with 12 bases left between them. The length of the CDR3 is 14 residues. The CDR3 loop reads CAISSDSRNEKLFF. CDR3 coding DNA: TGTGCCATCAGTTCGGACAGCCGAAATGAAAAACTGTTTTTT.

V and J are TRBV24-1 and TRBJ2-2; D remains unclear. With 9 bases removed from V and 0 bases from J, the gap between germline ends came to 10 bases. Germline V CDR1 and CDR2: KGHDR, SFDVKD. The CDR3 contains 14 residues. In DNA, the CDR3 is TGTGCCACCGCACGCACGTCGAACACCGGGGAGCTGTTTTTT. Encoded protein: CATARTSNTGELFF.

This chain connects TRBV14 to TRBJ1-6; perhaps TRBD1 as D (5 bases). V was shortened by 2 bases and J by 9 bases, with 11 bases between the two germline ends. Looked up from germline, CDR1 is SGHDN and CDR2 is FVKESK. This CDR3 has 14 residues. This CDR3 is CASSQTTGGSPLHF. The CDR3 nucleotides read TGTGCCAGCAGCCAAACAACTGGGGGTTCACCCCTCCACTTT.

The chain combines TRBV29-1 with TRBJ1-2; D is uncertain. Trimming shortened V by 2 bases and J by 0 bases, and 7 bases separated the two germline ends. Looked up from germline, CDR1 is SQVTM and CDR2 is ANQGSEA. There are 13 residues in the CDR3. CDR3 amino acids: CSVENLANYGYTF. The CDR3 DNA follows: TGCAGCGTTGAAAATTTAGCTAACTATGGCTACACCTTC.